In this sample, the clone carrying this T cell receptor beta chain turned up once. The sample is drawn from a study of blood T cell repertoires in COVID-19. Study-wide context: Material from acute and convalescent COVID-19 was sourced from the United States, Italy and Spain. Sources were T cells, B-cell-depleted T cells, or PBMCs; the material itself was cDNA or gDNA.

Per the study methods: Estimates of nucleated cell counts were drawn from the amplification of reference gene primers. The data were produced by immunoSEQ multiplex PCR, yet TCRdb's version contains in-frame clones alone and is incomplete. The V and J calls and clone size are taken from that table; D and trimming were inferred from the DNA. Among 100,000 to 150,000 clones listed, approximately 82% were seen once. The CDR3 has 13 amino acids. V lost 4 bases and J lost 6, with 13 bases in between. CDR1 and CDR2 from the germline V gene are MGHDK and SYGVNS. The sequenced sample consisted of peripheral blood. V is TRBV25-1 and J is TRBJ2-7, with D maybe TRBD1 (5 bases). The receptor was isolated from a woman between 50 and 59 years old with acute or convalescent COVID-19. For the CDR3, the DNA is TGTGCCAGCAGTGCGAATGGGGCGGTCGAGCAGTACTTC. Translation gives CASSANGAVEQYF.